Listed here are 5 T cell receptor beta chains from one sample, sequenced in a study of cytomegalovirus exposure and HLA in healthy donors. In the PCR, 60 Vbeta and 13 Jbeta primers were used. Assay: immunoSEQ multiplex PCR; the TCRdb copy retains only in-frame clones and omits some. Counted here are over 85,000 clones, around 83% occurring once; the ten biggest clones make up roughly 3.5%. Input material: PBMCs. These receptors originate from a female donor in good health and CMV-seropositive.

The chain joins TRBV2 to TRBJ2-3, with D possibly being TRBD2 (6 bases). This CDR3 is 14 amino acids long. With 6 bases removed from V and 6 bases from J, the gap between germline ends came to 16 bases. Looked up from germline, CDR1 is SNHLY and CDR2 is FYNNEI. CDR3 residues: CASSPGTLGDTQYF. In nucleotides, the CDR3 is TGTGCCAGCAGCCCTGGGACTTTGGGGGATACGCAGTATTTT.

This clone has only a few counts. The chain joins TRBV25-1 to TRBJ1-1; D is possibly TRBD1 (5 bases). The germline V and J ends were trimmed by 9 bases and 5 bases, with 19 bases remaining between them. The CDR3 runs to 14 residues. Germline CDR1 and CDR2: MGHDK and SYGVNS. CDR3 coding DNA: TGTGCCAGTATAGGGGTAGGGGTAATTACTGAAGCTTTCTTT. It translates to CASIGVGVITEAFF. Together with reference TRBV25-1 and TRBJ1-1, the CDR3 gives the full variable domain: EADIYQTPRYLVIGTGKKITLECSQTMGHDKMYWYQQDPGMELHLIHYSYGVNSTEKGDLSSESTVSRIRTEHFPLTLESARPSHTSQYLCASIGVGVITEAFFGQGTRLTVV.

This chain links TRBV19 with TRBJ1-1; 10 positions agree with TRBD1. Trimming removed 3 bases from V and 5 bases from J; junction bases left unmatched: 9. Germline CDR1 reads LNHDA; CDR2 reads SQIVND (reference sequence). This CDR3 contains 16 residues. The CDR3: CASSMGQGPVSTEAFF. CDR3 DNA sequence: TGTGCCAGTAGTATGGGACAGGGGCCGGTGAGTACTGAAGCTTTCTTT.

The V call is TRBV2, the J call TRBJ1-1, with TRBD1 matching over 10 bases. J was trimmed by 3 bases and V by 7 bases; bases with no gene match: 5. Germline-derived CDR1 and CDR2 are SNHLY and FYNNEI. The CDR3 has 14 residues. The DNA of the CDR3 is TGTGCCAGCACCAGACAGGGGGCAGACACTGAAGCTTTCTTT. This gives the protein CASTRQGADTEAFF. Together with reference TRBV2 and TRBJ1-1, the CDR3 gives the full variable domain: EPEVTQTPSHQVTQMGQEVILRCVPISNHLYFYWYRQILGQKVEFLVSFYNNEISEKSEIFDDQFSVERPDGSNFTLKIRSTKLEDSAMYFCASTRQGADTEAFFGQGTRLTVV.

This clone showed up just a few times. CDR3 loop: CASSPIREAGDSEAFF. DNA for the CDR3: TGCGCCAGCAGTCCTATACGGGAGGCAGGGGATAGTGAAGCTTTCTTT. The J gene is TRBJ1-1, the V gene TRBV10-2; D might be TRBD1 (6 bases). CDR1 is WSHSY and CDR2 is SAAADI in the germline V gene. The germline V and J ends were trimmed by 5 bases and 7 bases, with 23 bases remaining between them. The length of the CDR3 is 16 residues.